A selection of T cell receptor beta chains follows, all from one sample in a study of T cells in Graves' hyperthyroidism and ophthalmopathy. TCRdb processed the multiplex PCR reads anew with MiXCR; each CDR3 protein has one entry. The sample has about 600,000 distinct CDR3 sequences; more than 15% are singletons. Material for sequencing was blood. These receptors all come from a woman between 40 and 55 years old with Graves' ophthalmopathy. Each CDR3 is given with its conserved first and last residue. The D gene is left open where the match is weak. Where a row states a size, it is once, few, many or the class of an expanded clone; other rows omit it.

D,J,length,V,size,CDR3,DNA
TRBD2,TRBJ2-5,12,TRBV29-1,-,CSGAGGRETQYF,TGCAGCGGGGCCGGGGGGAGGGAGACCCAGTACTTC
TRBD1,TRBJ2-1,13,TRBV28,many,CASSDRGSDEQFF,TGTGCCAGCTCGGACAGGGGGTCGGATGAGCAGTTCTTC
-,TRBJ2-7,16,TRBV20-1,many,CSARQPLAASSYEQYF,TGCAGTGCTAGACAACCATTAGCGGCAAGCTCCTACGAGCAGTACTTC
TRBD2,TRBJ2-5,14,TRBV20-1,-,CSARGLAIGETQYF,TGCAGTGCTAGGGGACTAGCTATCGGGGAGACCCAGTACTTC
-,TRBJ2-7,13,TRBV28,many,CASSLDSSYEQYF,TGTGCCAGCAGTTTAGACTCCTCCTACGAGCAGTACTTC
-,TRBJ2-1,13,TRBV10-3,many,CAISEYRENEQFF,TGTGCCATCAGTGAGTATCGGGAAAATGAGCAGTTCTTC
TRBD1,TRBJ1-2,18,TRBV11-2,many,CASSLDPRTGAKLKGYTF,TGTGCCAGCAGCTTAGACCCCCGGACAGGTGCAAAACTGAAAGGCTACACCTTC
-,TRBJ2-1,15,TRBV6-6,many,CASSYSEASLNEQFF,TGTGCCAGCAGTTACTCGGAGGCTAGCCTCAATGAGCAGTTCTTC
-,TRBJ1-1,13,TRBV30,many,CAWNTTLNTEAFF,TGTGCCTGGAATACGACGTTGAACACTGAAGCTTTCTTT
-,TRBJ2-3,16,TRBV11-3,few,CASSPGLSPSTDTQYF,TGCGCCAGCAGCCCGGGGTTGTCCCCTAGCACAGATACGCAGTATTTT
-,TRBJ2-3,12,TRBV5-1,-,CASNPGTDTQYF,TGCGCCAGCAATCCCGGCACAGATACGCAGTATTTT
TRBD2,TRBJ2-1,15,TRBV2,many,CASRDEGLAGAEQFF,TGTGCCAGCAGAGACGAGGGGCTAGCGGGGGCTGAGCAGTTCTTC
-,TRBJ1-1,14,TRBV7-9,many,CASSLFRTNTEAFF,TGTGCCAGCAGCCTATTCCGAACGAACACTGAAGCTTTCTTT
-,TRBJ2-7,17,TRBV10-2,-,CASRKDIGGIATYEQYF,TGCGCCAGCCGAAAAGACATCGGCGGGATCGCGACCTACGAGCAGTACTTC
-,TRBJ1-1,15,TRBV6-1,many,CASSEGPGLNTEAFF,TGTGCCAGCAGTGAAGGCCCAGGTCTGAACACTGAAGCTTTCTTT
-,TRBJ1-1,13,TRBV30,many,CAWSAGARTEAFF,TGTGCCTGGAGCGCGGGGGCCCGCACTGAAGCTTTCTTT
TRBD2,TRBJ2-7,16,TRBV2,many,CASSESRVAGVREQYF,TGTGCCAGCAGTGAAAGCCGGGTAGCGGGAGTTAGGGAGCAGTACTTC
-,TRBJ2-1,13,TRBV3-1,many,CASSFQGGSEQFF,TGTGCCAGCAGCTTCCAGGGGGGCAGTGAGCAGTTCTTC
TRBD1,TRBJ1-3,15,TRBV4-1,few,CASSQGTGYGNTIYF,TGCGCCAGCAGCCAGGGGACAGGGTACGGAAACACCATATATTTT
TRBD2,TRBJ2-3,15,TRBV20-1,many,CSAGGGSGSTDTQYF,TGCAGTGCGGGGGGAGGTAGCGGGAGCACAGATACGCAGTATTTT
-,TRBJ2-7,15,TRBV9,few,CASSVGGGGTYEQYF,TGTGCCAGCAGCGTAGGAGGAGGGGGAACCTACGAGCAGTACTTC
-,TRBJ1-3,15,TRBV7-9,few,CASRHTGISGNTIYF,TGTGCCAGCAGACACACAGGGATCTCTGGAAACACCATATATTTT